This T cell receptor (beta chain) was recorded in a study of CD8 T cells in Susac syndrome. Random hexamers were used to reverse transcribe roughly 0.45 to 1 ug of RNA. TCRdb re-called the immunoSEQ multiplex PCR reads through MiXCR, storing one row per CDR3 protein. The repertoire includes about 130,000 distinct CDR3 sequences, around 94% of them detected once, and less than 0.15% sits in the top ten. The CDR3 spans 15 residues. V was cut by 7 bases and J by 9 bases, with 19 bases left in between. CDR1 and CDR2 (germline): MNHEY, SVGEGT. This clonotype was obtained from a human donor with multiple sclerosis. This sequence joins TRBV6-2 or TRBV6-3 and TRBJ1-6, with D uncertain. Material: CD4+ T cells from PBMCs. The CDR3, as DNA: TGTGCCAGCACCTACCCAAGCCCCAGCGGTTCACCCCTCCACTTT. This gives the protein CASTYPSPSGSPLHF.